These T cell receptor beta chains were read from a single sample in a study of T cells in localized non-small cell lung cancer. The protocol was immunoSEQ multiplex PCR, while the TCRdb copy is restricted to in-frame clones and leaves out a portion. The sample consists of 35,000 to 40,000 clones, over 80% of them appearing once. The sequencing here drew on peripheral blood, taken before any cancer treatment. These receptors all come from a woman between 35 and 75 years old with stage I lung adenocarcinoma. Both conserved end residues are part of each CDR3. D genes are given only for firm matches. Clone size is shown for a subset of rows, as once, few, many or a class of expanded clone.

V gene	J gene	D gene	clone size	CDR3 DNA	CDR3 protein
TRBV28	TRBJ2-2	TRBD1	NA	TGTGCCAGCAGTTCGGGACAGGTCACCGGGGAGCTGTTTTTT	CASSSGQVTGELFF
TRBV10-3	TRBJ2-7	NA	NA	TGTGCCATCAGTCAGTCCTACGAGCAGTACTTC	CAISQSYEQYF
TRBV5-5	TRBJ2-1	TRBD2	once	TGTGCCAGCAGCGATGGGACTAGCAGAAGGGGTGAGCAGTTCTTC	CASSDGTSRRGEQFF
TRBV10-3	TRBJ1-2	TRBD1	few	TGTGCCATCAGTGCAGGGACAGCAAACTATGGCTACACCTTC	CAISAGTANYGYTF
TRBV18	TRBJ2-1	NA	NA	TGTGCCAGCTCCGAGAACCGGGGTGAGCAGTTCTTC	CASSENRGEQFF
TRBV27	TRBJ2-1	TRBD2	NA	TGTGCCAGCAGCAACAGTGGGGGACTAGCGGTTTACGGTGAGCAGTTCTTC	CASSNSGGLAVYGEQFF
TRBV7-3	TRBJ2-3	TRBD2	NA	TGTGCCAGCAGGACCGGGGCGGGAGCAACAGATACGCAGTATTTT	CASRTGAGATDTQYF
TRBV19	TRBJ1-1	NA	NA	TGTGCCAGTAGTATGCTCTCCCTAAACACTGAAGCTTTCTTT	CASSMLSLNTEAFF
TRBV6-5	TRBJ2-7	TRBD1	once	TGTGCCAGCAGTTCAACACTGGACAGGTACGAGCAGTACTTC	CASSSTLDRYEQYF
TRBV18	TRBJ2-6	NA	NA	TGTGCCAGCTCACCTCAAAGATCTGGGGCCAACGTCCTGACTTTC	CASSPQRSGANVLTF
TRBV2	TRBJ2-1	NA	NA	TGTGCCAGCAGTGAGCGAGGTGCCTCCTACAATGAGCAGTTCTTC	CASSERGASYNEQFF
TRBV7-2	TRBJ1-5	NA	NA	TGTGCCAGCAGCTTAGCCAGAGGGGGGCCTGATCAGCCCCAGCATTTT	CASSLARGGPDQPQHF
TRBV19	TRBJ2-2	TRBD2	NA	TGTGCCAGTAGTATAGGGGAGGGAAGGGGCACCGGGGAGCTGTTTTTT	CASSIGEGRGTGELFF
TRBV5-1	TRBJ2-7	TRBD2	NA	TGCGCCAGCAAGGGGACTAGCCGCGAGCAGTACTTC	CASKGTSREQYF
TRBV19	TRBJ2-7	NA	NA	TGTGCCAGTACCCGGGGAGGGGGTGTCTACGAGCAGTACTTC	CASTRGGGVYEQYF
TRBV5-1	TRBJ2-7	TRBD2	NA	TGCGCCAGCAGCTTGGGTAGCGGGAGGAGGTTTTACGAGCAGTACTTC	CASSLGSGRRFYEQYF
TRBV7-3	TRBJ1-1	NA	NA	TGTGCCAGCAGCTACGACAGTTCTTCTCCTACTGAAGCTTTCTTT	CASSYDSSSPTEAFF
TRBV21-1	TRBJ2-5	NA	NA	TGTGCCAGCAGCAAAGGGGAGACAGACTTAATACAGGAGACCCAGTACTTC	CASSKGETDLIQETQYF
TRBV6-1	TRBJ2-3	NA	NA	TGTGCCAGCAGTGCCCAGACAGGAGGCACAGATACGCAGTATTTT	CASSAQTGGTDTQYF
TRBV10-3	TRBJ1-2	TRBD1	NA	TGTGCCATCAGTGCCCCAGGGGGAGGCTATGGCTACACCTTC	CAISAPGGGYGYTF
TRBV7-9	TRBJ2-7	NA	NA	TGTGCCAGCAGAATTTTGGACGGTTACGAGCAGTACTTC	CASRILDGYEQYF
TRBV9	TRBJ2-5	NA	NA	TGTGCCAGCACTCGGGCGGAGGGTCGCGGAGAGACCCAGTACTTC	CASTRAEGRGETQYF
TRBV12-1	TRBJ2-6	NA	NA	TGTGCCAGCAGGGAGCCGGGACTAGCGGGCTCCTCTGGGGCCAACGTCCTGACTTTC	CASREPGLAGSSGANVLTF
TRBV6-1	TRBJ2-5	TRBD1	NA	TGTGCCCTACAGGGGCAGGTGGTAGAGACCCAGTACTTC	CALQGQVVETQYF
TRBV29-1	TRBJ1-2	NA	NA	TGCAGCGTTGATATTGGGCAGGGGCAGGGTGGCTACACCTTC	CSVDIGQGQGGYTF
TRBV6-1	TRBJ1-5	NA	NA	TGTGCCAGCAGTGACATTGGCAATCAGCCCCAGCATTTT	CASSDIGNQPQHF
TRBV11-2	TRBJ1-1	NA	NA	TGTGCCAGCAGCTTACGCGGTACTGAAGCTTTCTTT	CASSLRGTEAFF
TRBV28	TRBJ1-4	TRBD1	NA	TGTGCCAGCAGTTTCGGGGGACAGGGTAATGAAAAACTGTTTTTT	CASSFGGQGNEKLFF
TRBV6-5	TRBJ1-1	NA	NA	TGTGCCAGCAGGACGCAGGCGGAAGCTTTCTTT	CASRTQAEAFF
TRBV4-1	TRBJ2-5	NA	NA	TGCGCCAGCAGCGCCAGGCCCATGGGCAGCACCCAAGAGACCCAGTACTTC	CASSARPMGSTQETQYF
TRBV5-4	TRBJ1-1	TRBD1	once	TGTGCCAGCAGCACCGGACAGGGATGGTCTCCGGTAGGCACTGAAGCTTTCTTT	CASSTGQGWSPVGTEAFF
TRBV5-1	TRBJ2-1	TRBD2	NA	TGCGCCAGTCGCCGACTAGCGGGAGTCCCTGAGCAGTTCTTC	CASRRLAGVPEQFF
TRBV7-6	TRBJ1-2	NA	NA	TGTGCCAGCAGCTTTGGACGGACCAATGGCTACACCTTC	CASSFGRTNGYTF
TRBV7-2	TRBJ1-2	NA	NA	TGTGCCAGCAGCTTAGAGTCGGGTGCTAACTATGGCTACACCTTC	CASSLESGANYGYTF
TRBV2	TRBJ2-5	NA	NA	TGTGCCAGCGGAGAGGCGACCCAGTACTTC	CASGEATQYF
TRBV5-1	TRBJ2-1	NA	NA	TGCGCCAGCAGCTTTAGCGGCAGCTCCTACAATGAGCAGTTCTTC	CASSFSGSSYNEQFF
TRBV18	TRBJ2-6	NA	NA	TGTGCCAGCTCACCGGACGCCAGCTCTGGGGCCAACGTCCTGACTTTC	CASSPDASSGANVLTF
TRBV9	TRBJ2-5	NA	NA	TGTGCCAGCAGCGTCGGTTGGGGAGAGACCCAGTACTTC	CASSVGWGETQYF
TRBV12-2	TRBJ2-5	NA	NA	TGTGCAAGACTACCACTGGAGGAGACCCAGTACTTC	CARLPLEETQYF
TRBV5-1	TRBJ2-3	NA	NA	TGCGCCAGCAGCTTGGAGGTACCTGCCACCCCAGATACGCAGTATTTT	CASSLEVPATPDTQYF